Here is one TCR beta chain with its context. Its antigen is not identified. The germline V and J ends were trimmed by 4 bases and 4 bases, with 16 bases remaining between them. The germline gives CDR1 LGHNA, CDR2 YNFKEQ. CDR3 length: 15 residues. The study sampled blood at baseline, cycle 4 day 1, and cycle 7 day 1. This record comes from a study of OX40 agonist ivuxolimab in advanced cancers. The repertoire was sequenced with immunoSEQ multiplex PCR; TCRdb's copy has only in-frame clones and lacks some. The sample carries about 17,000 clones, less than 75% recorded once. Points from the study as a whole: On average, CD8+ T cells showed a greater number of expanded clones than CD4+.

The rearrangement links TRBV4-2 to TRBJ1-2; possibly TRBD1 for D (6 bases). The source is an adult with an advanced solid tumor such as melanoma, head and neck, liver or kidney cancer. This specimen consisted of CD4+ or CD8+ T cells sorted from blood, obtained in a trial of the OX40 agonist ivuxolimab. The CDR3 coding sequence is TGTGCCAGCAGCCGGACAGCGCAACCCGTCTATGGCTACACCTTC. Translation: CASSRTAQPVYGYTF.